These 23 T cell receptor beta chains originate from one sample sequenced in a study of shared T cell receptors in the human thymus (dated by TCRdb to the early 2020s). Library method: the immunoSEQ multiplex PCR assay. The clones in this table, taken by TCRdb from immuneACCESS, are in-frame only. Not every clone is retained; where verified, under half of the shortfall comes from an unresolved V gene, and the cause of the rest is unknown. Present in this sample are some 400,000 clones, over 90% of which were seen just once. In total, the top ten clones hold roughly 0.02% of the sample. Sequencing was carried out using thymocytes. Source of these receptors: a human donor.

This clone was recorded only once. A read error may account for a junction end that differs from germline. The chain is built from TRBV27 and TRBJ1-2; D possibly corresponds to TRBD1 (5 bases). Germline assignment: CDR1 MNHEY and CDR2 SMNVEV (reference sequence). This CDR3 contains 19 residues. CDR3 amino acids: CASSISAGSGELTNYGYTF. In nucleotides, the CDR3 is TGTGCCAGCAGTATATCGGCAGGGTCCGGGGAGTTGACGAACTATGGCTACACCTTC.

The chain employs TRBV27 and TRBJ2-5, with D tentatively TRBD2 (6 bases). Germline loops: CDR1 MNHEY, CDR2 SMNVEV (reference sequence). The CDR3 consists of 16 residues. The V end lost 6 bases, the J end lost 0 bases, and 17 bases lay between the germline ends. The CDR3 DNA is TGTGCCAGCAGATCAGGAGCGGGTGGACACCAAGAGACCCAGTACTTC. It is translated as CASRSGAGGHQETQYF.

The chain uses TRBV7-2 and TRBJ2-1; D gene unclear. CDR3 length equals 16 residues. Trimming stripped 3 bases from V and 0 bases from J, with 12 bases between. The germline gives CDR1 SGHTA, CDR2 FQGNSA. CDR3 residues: CASSFSLGYSYNEQFF. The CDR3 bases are TGTGCCAGCAGCTTCAGTCTGGGTTACTCCTACAATGAGCAGTTCTTC.

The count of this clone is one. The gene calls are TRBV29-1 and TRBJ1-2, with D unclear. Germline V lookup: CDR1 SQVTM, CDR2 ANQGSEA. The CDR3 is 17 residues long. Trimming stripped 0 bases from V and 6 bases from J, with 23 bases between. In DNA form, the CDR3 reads TGCAGCGTTGAAGATCAATATGCGCAAGGCCACCATAATGGCTACACCTTC. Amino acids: CSVEDQYAQGHHNGYTF.

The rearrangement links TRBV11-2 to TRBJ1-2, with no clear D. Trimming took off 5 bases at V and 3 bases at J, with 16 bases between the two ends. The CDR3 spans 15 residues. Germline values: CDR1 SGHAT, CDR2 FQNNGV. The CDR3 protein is CASSLPRQGYYGYTF. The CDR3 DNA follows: TGTGCCAGCAGCCTCCCGCGCCAAGGATACTATGGCTACACCTTC.

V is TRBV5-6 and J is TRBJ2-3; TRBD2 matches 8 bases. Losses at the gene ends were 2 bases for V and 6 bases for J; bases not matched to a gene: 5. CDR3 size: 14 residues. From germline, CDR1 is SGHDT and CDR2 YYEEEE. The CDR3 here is CASSFAGGGDTQYF. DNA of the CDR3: TGTGCCAGCAGCTTTGCGGGGGGAGGGGATACGCAGTATTTT. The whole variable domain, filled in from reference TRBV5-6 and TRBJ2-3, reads DAGVTQSPTHLIKTRGQQVTLRCSPKSGHDTVSWYQQALGQGPQFIFQYYEEEERQRGNFPDRFSGHQFPNYSSELNVNALLLGDSALYLCASSFAGGGDTQYFGPGTRLTVL.

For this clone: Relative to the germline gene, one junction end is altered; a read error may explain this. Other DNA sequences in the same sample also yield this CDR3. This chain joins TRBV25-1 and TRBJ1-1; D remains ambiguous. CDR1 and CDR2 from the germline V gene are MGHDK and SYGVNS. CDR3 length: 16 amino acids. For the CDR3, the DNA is TGTGCCAGCAGTGAATTCTGGGGAGGGCTTGAAACTGAAGCCTTCTTT. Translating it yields CASSEFWGGLETEAFF.

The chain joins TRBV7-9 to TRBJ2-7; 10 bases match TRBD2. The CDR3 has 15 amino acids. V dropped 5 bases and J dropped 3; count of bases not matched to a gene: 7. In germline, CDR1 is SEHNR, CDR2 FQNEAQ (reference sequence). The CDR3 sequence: CASSRSGRQNYEQYF. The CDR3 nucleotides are TGTGCCAGCAGCCGTAGCGGGAGGCAAAACTACGAGCAGTACTTC.

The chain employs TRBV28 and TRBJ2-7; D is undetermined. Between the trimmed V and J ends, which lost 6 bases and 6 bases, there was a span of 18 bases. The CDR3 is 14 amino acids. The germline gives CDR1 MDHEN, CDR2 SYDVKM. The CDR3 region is CASRLRRWRGEQYF. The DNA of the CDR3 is TGTGCCAGCAGGCTACGGCGGTGGAGAGGCGAGCAGTACTTC.

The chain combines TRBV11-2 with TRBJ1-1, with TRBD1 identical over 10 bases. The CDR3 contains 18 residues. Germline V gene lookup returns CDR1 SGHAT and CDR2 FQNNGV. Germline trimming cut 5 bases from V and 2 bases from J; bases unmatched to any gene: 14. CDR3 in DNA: TGTGCCAGCAGCCATCCCGGGACAGGGGAGGGAAGAAACACTGAAGCTTTCTTT. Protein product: CASSHPGTGEGRNTEAFF.

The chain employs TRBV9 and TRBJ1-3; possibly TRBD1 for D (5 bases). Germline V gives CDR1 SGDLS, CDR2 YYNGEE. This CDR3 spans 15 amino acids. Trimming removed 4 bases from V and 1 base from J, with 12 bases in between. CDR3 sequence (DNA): TGTGCCAGCAGCCCTCGGGGCCAGTCTGGAAACACCATATATTTT. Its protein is CASSPRGQSGNTIYF.

The CDR3 sequence: CAWRGTRGNTIYF. CDR3 in DNA: TGTGCCTGGAGAGGGACACGTGGAAACACCATATATTTT. The chain employs TRBV30 and TRBJ1-3; D perhaps matches TRBD1 (6 bases). V dropped 3 bases and J dropped 3 bases, with 9 bases sitting between them. CDR1 is GTSNPN and CDR2 is SVGIG in the germline V gene (reference sequence). The CDR3 spans 13 residues.

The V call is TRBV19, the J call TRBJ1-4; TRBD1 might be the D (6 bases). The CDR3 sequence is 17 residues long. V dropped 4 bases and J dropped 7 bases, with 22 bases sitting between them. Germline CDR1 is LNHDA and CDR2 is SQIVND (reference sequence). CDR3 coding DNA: TGTGCCAGTAGTACCTCCCCTTACAGGGAGTACGGTGAAAAACTGTTTTTT. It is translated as CASSTSPYREYGEKLFF.

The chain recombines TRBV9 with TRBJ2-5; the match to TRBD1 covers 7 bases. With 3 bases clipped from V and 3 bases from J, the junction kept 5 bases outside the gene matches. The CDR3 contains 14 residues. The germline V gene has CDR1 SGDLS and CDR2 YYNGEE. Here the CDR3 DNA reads TGTGCCAGCAGCGCACAGGGGCTGAAAGAGACCCAGTACTTC. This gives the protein CASSAQGLKETQYF.

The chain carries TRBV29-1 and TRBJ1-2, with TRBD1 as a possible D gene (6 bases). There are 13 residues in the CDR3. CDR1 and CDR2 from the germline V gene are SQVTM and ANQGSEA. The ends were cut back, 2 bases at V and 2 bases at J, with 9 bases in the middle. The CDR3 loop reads CSVERDTNYGYTF. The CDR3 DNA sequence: TGCAGCGTTGAAAGGGACACAAACTATGGCTACACCTTC. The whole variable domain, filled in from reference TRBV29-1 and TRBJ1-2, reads SAVISQKPSRDICQRGTSLTIQCQVDSQVTMMFWYRQQPGQSLTLIATANQGSEATYESGFVIDKFPISRPNLTFSTLTVSNMSPEDSSIYLCSVERDTNYGYTFGSGTRLTVV.

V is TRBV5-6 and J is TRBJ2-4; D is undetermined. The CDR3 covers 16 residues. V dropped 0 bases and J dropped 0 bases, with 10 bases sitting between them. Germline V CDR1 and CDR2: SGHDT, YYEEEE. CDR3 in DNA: TGTGCCAGCAGCTTGGCCAGGCAACTAGCCAAAAACATTCAGTACTTC. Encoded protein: CASSLARQLAKNIQYF.

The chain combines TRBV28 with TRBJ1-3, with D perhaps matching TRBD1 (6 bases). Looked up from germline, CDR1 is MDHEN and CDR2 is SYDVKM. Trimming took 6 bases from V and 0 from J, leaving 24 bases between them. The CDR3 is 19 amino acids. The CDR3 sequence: CASSSTDSTTGASGNTIYF. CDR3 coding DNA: TGTGCCAGCAGCTCCACGGACAGCACAACGGGGGCCTCTGGAAACACCATATATTTT.

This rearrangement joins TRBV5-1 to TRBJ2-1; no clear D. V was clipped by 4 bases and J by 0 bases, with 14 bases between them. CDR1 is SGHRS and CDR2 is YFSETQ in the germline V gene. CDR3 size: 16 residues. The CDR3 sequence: CASSPFPESSYNEQFF. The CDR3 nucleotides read TGCGCCAGCAGCCCGTTCCCGGAGAGCTCCTACAATGAGCAGTTCTTC.

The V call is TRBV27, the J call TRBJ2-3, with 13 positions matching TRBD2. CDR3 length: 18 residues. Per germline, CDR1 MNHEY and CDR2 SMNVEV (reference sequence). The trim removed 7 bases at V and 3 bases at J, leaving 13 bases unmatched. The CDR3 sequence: CASTRGTSGKSGTDTQYF. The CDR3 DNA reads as TGTGCCAGCACCCGGGGGACTAGCGGGAAGTCAGGGACAGATACGCAGTATTTT.

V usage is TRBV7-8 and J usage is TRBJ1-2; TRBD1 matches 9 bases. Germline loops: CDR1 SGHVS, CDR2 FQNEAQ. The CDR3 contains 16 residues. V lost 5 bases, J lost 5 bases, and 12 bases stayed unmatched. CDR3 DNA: TGTGCCAGCAGCGTTAACCCGGGACAGGGAGATTATGGCTACACCTTC. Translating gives CASSVNPGQGDYGYTF.

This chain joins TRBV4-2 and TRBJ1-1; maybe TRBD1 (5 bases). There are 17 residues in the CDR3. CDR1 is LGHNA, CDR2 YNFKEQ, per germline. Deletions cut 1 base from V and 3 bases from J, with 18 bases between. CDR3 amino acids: CASSQALVGGGHTEAFF. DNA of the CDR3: TGTGCCAGCAGCCAAGCCCTGGTTGGGGGAGGACACACTGAAGCTTTCTTT.

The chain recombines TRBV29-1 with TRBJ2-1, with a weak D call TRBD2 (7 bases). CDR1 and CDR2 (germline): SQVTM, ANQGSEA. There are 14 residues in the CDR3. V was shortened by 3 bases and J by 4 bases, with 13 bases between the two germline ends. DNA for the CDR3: TGCAGCGTTGACGGCGGGGGCGAATACAATGAGCAGTTCTTC. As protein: CSVDGGGEYNEQFF.

In DNA form, the CDR3 reads TGCGCCAGCAGCCAAGATCGTGACTCGGGGACCGGTAGGGAGACCCAGTACTTC. Translated, it gives CASSQDRDSGTGRETQYF. The rearrangement links TRBV4-1 to TRBJ2-5, with D perhaps assigned TRBD1 or TRBD2 (5 bases each). Trimming removed 0 bases from V and 5 bases from J, with 22 bases in between. Germline CDR1 MGHRA, CDR2 YSYEKL. This CDR3 spans 18 amino acids.